This T cell receptor beta chain was identified during a study of identical twins. This CDR3 spans 13 amino acids. Trimming took 5 bases from V and 2 from J, leaving 9 bases between them. Looked up from germline, CDR1 is MNHNS and CDR2 is SASEGT. One entry per CDR3 protein results from TCRdb running MiXCR on the 5' RACE reads. The sample records hundreds of thousands of distinct CDR3 sequences, 9% to 15% being singletons. In its sample, this clonotype was seen a few times. These same data were also listed under a study on yellow fever vaccine responses in identical twins. Turning to that study: Twins reportedly appeared to share part of their vaccine T cell response while keeping part individual.

This TCR came from a woman aged 18-29 years in good health. V gene TRBV6-1 combines with J gene TRBJ2-5; D is undetermined. The sample comprised CD8+ T cells sorted from blood. The CDR3 DNA reads as TGTGCCAGCAGTACCTTAGGGCAAGAGACCCAGTACTTC. It specifies CASSTLGQETQYF.